This T cell receptor beta chain derives from a study of beta chain features in type 1 diabetes. Looking at the study overall: Cell yields, gender and age were similar in healthy donors and patients. The study, taken as a whole, reports: Healthy donors had naive, central memory and Treg TCRB repertoires that appeared less similar than those seen among patients.

The isolated RNA, all of it, was reverse transcribed, so expressed TCRB transcripts were what got sequenced. The average output of naive, central memory and regulatory T cell samples was several million reads. Clones were sequenced by immunoSEQ multiplex PCR, and TCRdb holds only the in-frame ones, with some missing. The sample consists of more than 300,000 clones, 7% to 9% of them appearing once. Worth noting for this clone: Its antigen remains unknown.

Germline CDR1 is KGHSH and CDR2 is LQKENI. This CDR3 region has 15 residues. Germline trimming cut 3 bases from V and 5 bases from J; bases unmatched to any gene: 6. Sort purity for all populations was recorded as exceeding 98%. This clonotype was obtained from a young woman in good health. The V call is TRBV18, the J call TRBJ2-1, with 8 nucleotides matching TRBD2. The sequenced sample was central memory CD4+ T cells from blood. CDR3: CASSPGIAGNNEQFF. The CDR3 nucleotides are TGTGCCAGCTCACCGGGAATAGCGGGGAACAATGAGCAGTTCTTC.